These T cell receptor beta chains were read from a single sample in a study of cytotoxic CD8 clonotypes in ibrutinib-treated CLL. The assay was immunoSEQ multiplex PCR, and TCRdb's table has in-frame clones only and misses some. The data contain about 140,000 clones, 75% to 95% of them seen just once; the ten biggest clones take up roughly a tenth. The input for sequencing was PBMCs, taken after 12 months of ibrutinib treatment. These receptors all stem from a human donor with chronic lymphocytic leukemia. CDR3s include the opening cysteine and the closing phenylalanine or tryptophan. Expanded clones are given a class, and other clones once, few, many or no size at all.

clone size	V gene	J gene	CDR3 protein
once	TRBV5-4	TRBJ1-4	CASSLGSRGEKLFF
NA	TRBV30	TRBJ2-3	CAWSGSSTDTQYF
NA	TRBV19	TRBJ2-5	CASSAQETQYF
NA	TRBV7-3	TRBJ2-1	CASSLLAGAANEQFF
NA	TRBV28	TRBJ2-1	CASSLWGLAGESYNEQFF
NA	TRBV29-1	TRBJ2-3	CSVAASSGSTDTQYF
NA	TRBV13	TRBJ1-2	CASSLGPQGRYTF
NA	TRBV7-9	TRBJ2-2	CASSFWETGELFF
once	TRBV11-2	TRBJ2-5	CASSVTSKETQYF
NA	TRBV19	TRBJ2-2	CASRRPGSASGELFF
NA	TRBV19	TRBJ1-1	CASSILRNTEAFF
NA	TRBV10-3	TRBJ2-5	CAISEQRAGAWGETQYF
NA	TRBV7-2	TRBJ2-7	CASSWLAGGPREQYF
NA	TRBV29-1	TRBJ1-2	CSGSGAYGYTF
NA	TRBV7-3	TRBJ1-5	CASSSEVGSNQPQHF
NA	TRBV15	TRBJ1-2	CATSRDVGGLYGYTF
NA	TRBV15	TRBJ2-7	CATSREGLGYEQYF
NA	TRBV10-3	TRBJ1-2	CATLGDGYTF
few	TRBV7-9	TRBJ1-1	CASSAMGGAFF
once	TRBV18	TRBJ2-1	CASSQPGLAGVEFF
NA	TRBV30	TRBJ1-5	CAWSEGGEQPQHF
NA	TRBV11-2	TRBJ2-5	CASSRGLQETQYF
NA	TRBV28	TRBJ2-7	CASSLGAYEQYF
NA	TRBV29-1	TRBJ2-4	CSVAGTMRQIAKNIQYF
NA	TRBV11-3	TRBJ2-5	CASSSSKGRGRETQYF
NA	TRBV7-3	TRBJ2-4	CASSPGTQLAKNIQYF
NA	TRBV19	TRBJ2-5	CASSMGSSETQYF
NA	TRBV6-5	TRBJ1-2	CASSPNRGPYGYTF
NA	TRBV6-5	TRBJ2-2	CASSALWERLGELFF